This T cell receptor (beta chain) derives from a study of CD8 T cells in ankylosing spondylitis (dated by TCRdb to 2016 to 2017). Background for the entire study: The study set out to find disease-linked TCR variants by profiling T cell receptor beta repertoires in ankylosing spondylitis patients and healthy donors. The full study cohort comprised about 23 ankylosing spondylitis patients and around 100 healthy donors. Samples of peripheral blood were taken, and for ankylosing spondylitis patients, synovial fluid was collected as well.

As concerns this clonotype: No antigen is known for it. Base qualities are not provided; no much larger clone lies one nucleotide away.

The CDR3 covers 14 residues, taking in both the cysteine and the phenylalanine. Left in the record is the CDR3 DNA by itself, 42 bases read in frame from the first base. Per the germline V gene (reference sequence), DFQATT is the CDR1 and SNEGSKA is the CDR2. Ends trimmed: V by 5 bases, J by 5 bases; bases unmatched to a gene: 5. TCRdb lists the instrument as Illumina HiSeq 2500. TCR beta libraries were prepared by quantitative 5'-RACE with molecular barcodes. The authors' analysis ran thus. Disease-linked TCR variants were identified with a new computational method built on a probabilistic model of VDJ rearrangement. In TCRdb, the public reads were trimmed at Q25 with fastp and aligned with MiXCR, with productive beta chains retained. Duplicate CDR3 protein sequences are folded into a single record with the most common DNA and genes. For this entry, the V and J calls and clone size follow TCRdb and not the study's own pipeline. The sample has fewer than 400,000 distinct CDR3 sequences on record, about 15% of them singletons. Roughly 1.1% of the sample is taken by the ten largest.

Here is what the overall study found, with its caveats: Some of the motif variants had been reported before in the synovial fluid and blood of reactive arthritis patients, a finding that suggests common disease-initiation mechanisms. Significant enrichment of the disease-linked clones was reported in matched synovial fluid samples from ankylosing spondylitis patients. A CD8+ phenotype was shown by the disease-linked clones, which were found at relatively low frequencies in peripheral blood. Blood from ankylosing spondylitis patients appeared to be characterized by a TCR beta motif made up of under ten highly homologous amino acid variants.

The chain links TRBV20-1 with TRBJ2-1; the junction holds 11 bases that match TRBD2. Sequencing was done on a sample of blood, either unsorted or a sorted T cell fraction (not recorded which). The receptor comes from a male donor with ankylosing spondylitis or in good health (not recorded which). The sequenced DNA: TGCAGTGCTTTAGCGGGGGGGCCCAACAATGAGCAGTTCTTC. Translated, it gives CSALAGGPNNEQFF.